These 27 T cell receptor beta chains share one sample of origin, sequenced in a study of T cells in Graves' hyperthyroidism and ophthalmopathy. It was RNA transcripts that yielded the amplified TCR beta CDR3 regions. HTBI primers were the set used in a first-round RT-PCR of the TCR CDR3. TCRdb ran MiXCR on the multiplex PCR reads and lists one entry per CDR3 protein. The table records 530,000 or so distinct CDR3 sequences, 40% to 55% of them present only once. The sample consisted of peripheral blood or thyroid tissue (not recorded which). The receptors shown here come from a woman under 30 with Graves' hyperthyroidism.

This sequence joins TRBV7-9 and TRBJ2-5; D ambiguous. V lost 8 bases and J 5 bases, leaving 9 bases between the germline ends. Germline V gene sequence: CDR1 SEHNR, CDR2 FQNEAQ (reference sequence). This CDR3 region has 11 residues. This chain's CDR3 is CASDDTETQYF. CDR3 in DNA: TGTGCCAGCGACGATACCGAGACCCAGTACTTC.

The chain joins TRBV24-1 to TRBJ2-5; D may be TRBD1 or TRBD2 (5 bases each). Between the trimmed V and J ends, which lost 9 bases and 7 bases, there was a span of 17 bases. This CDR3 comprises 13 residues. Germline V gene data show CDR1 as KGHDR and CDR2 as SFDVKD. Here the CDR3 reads CATAPQGVVTQYF. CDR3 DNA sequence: TGTGCCACCGCGCCGCAGGGAGTGGTGACCCAGTACTTC.

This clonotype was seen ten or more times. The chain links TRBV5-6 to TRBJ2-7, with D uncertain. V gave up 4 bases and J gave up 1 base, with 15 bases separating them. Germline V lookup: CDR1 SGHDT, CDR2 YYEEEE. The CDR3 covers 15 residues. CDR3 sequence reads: CASSHSGHNSYEQYF. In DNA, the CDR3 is TGTGCCAGCAGCCACAGTGGCCACAATTCCTACGAGCAGTACTTC.

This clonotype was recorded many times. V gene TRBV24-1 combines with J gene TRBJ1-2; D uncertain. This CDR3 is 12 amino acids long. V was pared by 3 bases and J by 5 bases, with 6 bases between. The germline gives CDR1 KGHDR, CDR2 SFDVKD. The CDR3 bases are TGTGCCACCAGTGATACAGAGTATGGCTACACCTTC. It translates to CATSDTEYGYTF.

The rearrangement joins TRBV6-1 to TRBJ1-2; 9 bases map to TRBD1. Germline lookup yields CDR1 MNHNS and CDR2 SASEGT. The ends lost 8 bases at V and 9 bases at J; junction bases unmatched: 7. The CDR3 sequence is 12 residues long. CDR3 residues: CASQPDRGSYTF. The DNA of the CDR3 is TGTGCCAGCCAACCCGACAGGGGGAGCTACACCTTC.

The CDR3 is CSARDAGGPYEQYF. CDR3 nucleotides: TGCAGTGCTAGAGATGCGGGAGGTCCCTACGAGCAGTACTTC. The chain is built from TRBV20-1 and TRBJ2-7; TRBD2 matches 8 bases. V gave up 0 bases and J gave up 2 bases; unmatched junction bases: 3. CDR1 DFQATT and CDR2 SNEGSKA come from the germline V gene (reference sequence). The CDR3 has 14 residues.

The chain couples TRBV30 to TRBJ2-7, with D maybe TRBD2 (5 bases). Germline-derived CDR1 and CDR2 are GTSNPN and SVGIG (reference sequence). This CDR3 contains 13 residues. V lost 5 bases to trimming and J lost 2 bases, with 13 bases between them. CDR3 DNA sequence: TGTGCCTGGGAACGGGAAGTAGCCTACGAGCAGTACTTC. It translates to CAWEREVAYEQYF.

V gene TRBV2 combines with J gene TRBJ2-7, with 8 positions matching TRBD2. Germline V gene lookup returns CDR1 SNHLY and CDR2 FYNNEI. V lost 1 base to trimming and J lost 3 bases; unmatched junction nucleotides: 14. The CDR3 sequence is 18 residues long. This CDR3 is CASSEDSGPGLAYYEQYF. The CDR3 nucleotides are TGTGCCAGCAGTGAAGACAGTGGGCCCGGACTAGCTTACTACGAGCAGTACTTC.

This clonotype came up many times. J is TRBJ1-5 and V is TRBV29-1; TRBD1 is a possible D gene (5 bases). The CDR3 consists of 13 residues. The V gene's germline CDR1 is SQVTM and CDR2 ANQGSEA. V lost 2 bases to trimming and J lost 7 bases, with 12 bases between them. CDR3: CSVEMPGGQPQHF. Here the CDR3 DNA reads TGCAGCGTTGAAATGCCGGGGGGACAGCCCCAGCATTTT.

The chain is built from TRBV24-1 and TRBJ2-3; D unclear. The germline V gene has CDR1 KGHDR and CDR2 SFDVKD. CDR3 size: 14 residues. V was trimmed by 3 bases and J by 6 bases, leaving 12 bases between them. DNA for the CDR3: TGTGCCACCAGTGATCCGTCCCGGCTCGATACGCAGTATTTT. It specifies CATSDPSRLDTQYF.

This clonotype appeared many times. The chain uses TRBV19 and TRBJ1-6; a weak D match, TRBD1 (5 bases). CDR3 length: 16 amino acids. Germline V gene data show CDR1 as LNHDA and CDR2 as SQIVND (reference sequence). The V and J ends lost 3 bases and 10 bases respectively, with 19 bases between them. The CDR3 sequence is CASSIGMGTTTSPLHF. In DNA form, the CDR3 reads TGTGCCAGTAGTATCGGAATGGGGACCACAACCTCACCCCTCCACTTT.

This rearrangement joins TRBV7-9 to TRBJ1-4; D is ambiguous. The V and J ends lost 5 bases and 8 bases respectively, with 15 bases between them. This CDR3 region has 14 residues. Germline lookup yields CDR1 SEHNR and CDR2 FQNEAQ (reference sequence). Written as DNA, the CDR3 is TGTGCCAGCAGCGACGACTCGGATTCGGAAAAACTGTTTTTT. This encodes CASSDDSDSEKLFF. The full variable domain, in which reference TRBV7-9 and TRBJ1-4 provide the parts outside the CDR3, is DTGVSQNPRHKITKRGQNVTFRCDPISEHNRLYWYRQTLGQGPEFLTYFQNEAQLEKSRLLSDRFSAERPKGSFSTLEIQRTEQGDSAMYLCASSDDSDSEKLFFGSGTQLSVL.

The CDR3 DNA reads TGCAGCCAAGGGATAGCGGGGCTGTTCGCCCAAGAGACCCAGTACTTC. Its protein is CSQGIAGLFAQETQYF. The chain is built from TRBV29-1 and TRBJ2-5; 8 bases align to TRBD2. The CDR3 is 16 residues long. Germline-derived CDR1 and CDR2 are SQVTM and ANQGSEA. With V trimmed by 8 bases and J by 1 base, 15 bases remained unmatched.

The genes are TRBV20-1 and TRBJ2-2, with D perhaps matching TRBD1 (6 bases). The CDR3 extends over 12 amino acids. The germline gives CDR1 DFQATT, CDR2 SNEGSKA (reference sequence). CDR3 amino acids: CSLFRGTGELFF. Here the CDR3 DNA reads TGCAGCTTATTCAGGGGTACCGGGGAGCTGTTTTTT.

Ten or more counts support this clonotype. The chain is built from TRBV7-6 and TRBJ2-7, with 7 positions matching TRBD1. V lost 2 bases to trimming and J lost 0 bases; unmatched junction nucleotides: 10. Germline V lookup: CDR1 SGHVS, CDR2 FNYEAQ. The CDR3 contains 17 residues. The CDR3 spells CASSLSPIGTASYEQYF. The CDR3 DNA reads TGTGCCAGCAGCTTAAGTCCCATCGGGACAGCCTCCTACGAGCAGTACTTC.

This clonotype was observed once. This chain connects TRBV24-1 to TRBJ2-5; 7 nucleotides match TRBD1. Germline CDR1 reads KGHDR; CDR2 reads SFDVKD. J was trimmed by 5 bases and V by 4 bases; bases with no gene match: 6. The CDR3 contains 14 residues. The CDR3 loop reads CATSDNRGGETQYF. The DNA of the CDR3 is TGTGCCACCAGTGACAACAGGGGCGGGGAGACCCAGTACTTC.

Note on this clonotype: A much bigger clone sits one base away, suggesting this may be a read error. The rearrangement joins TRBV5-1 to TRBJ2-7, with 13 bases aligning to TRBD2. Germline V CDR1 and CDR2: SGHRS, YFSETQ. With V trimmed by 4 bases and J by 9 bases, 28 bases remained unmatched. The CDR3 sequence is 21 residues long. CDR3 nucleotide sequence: TGCGCCAGCAGCCGGACCGTCTCAGGGCAGTACGGACTAGCGGGAGAGGGCGGGCAGTACTTC. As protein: CASSRTVSGQYGLAGEGGQYF.

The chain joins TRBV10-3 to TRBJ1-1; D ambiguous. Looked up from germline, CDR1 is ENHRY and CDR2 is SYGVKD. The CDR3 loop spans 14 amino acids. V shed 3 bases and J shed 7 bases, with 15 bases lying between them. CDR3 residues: CAISDPRSVGEAFF. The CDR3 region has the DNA TGTGCCATCAGTGACCCCCGCTCAGTGGGTGAAGCTTTCTTT.

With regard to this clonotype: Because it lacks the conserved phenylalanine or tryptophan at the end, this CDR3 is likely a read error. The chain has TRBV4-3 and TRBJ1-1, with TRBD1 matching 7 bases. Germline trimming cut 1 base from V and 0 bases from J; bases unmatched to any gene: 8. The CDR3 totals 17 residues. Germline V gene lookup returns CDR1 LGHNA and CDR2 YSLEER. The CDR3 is CASSQVGGQYLNTEAFL. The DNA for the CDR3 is TGCGCCAGCAGCCAAGTCGGGGGACAGTACCTGAACACTGAAGCTTTCCTT.

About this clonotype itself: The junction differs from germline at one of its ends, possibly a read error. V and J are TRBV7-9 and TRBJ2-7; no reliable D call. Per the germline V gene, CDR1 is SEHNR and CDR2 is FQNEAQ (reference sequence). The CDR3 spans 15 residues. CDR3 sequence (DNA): TGCGCCAGCAACCACCCCATGGTATCACCTCGCGGGCAGTACTTC. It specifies CASNHPMVSPRGQYF. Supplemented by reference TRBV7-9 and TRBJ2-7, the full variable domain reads DTGVSQNPRHKITKRGQNVTFRCDPISEHNRLYWYRQTLGQGPEFLTYFQNEAQLEKSRLLSDRFSAERPKGSFSTLEIQRTEQGDSAMYLCASNHPMVSPRGQYFGPGTRLTVT.

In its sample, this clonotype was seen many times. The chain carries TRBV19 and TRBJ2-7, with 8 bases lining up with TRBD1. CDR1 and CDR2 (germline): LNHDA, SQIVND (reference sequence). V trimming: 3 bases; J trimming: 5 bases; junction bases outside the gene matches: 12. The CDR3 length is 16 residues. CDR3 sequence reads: CASSMSFGTGANEQYF. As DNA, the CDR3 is TGTGCCAGTAGTATGTCGTTCGGGACAGGCGCTAACGAGCAGTACTTC.

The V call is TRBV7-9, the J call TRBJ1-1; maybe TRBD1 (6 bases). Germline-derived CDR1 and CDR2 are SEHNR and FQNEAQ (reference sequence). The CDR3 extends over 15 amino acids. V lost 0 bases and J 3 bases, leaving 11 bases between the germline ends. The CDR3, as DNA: TGTGCCAGCAGCTTAGCGGCCAGGGGAGACACTGAAGCTTTCTTT. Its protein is CASSLAARGDTEAFF.

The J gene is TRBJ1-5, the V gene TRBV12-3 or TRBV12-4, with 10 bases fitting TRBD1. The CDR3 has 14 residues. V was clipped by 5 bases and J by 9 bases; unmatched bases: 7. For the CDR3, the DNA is TGTGCCAGCAGTACGGACAGGGGGGCATCGCCCCAGCATTTT. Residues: CASSTDRGASPQHF.

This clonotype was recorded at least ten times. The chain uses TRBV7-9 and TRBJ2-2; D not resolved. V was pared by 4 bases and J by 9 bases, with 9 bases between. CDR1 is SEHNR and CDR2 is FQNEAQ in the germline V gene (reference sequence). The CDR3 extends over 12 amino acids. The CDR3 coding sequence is TGTGCCAGCAGCTCAATCGGGCGGGAGCTGTTTTTT. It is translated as CASSSIGRELFF.

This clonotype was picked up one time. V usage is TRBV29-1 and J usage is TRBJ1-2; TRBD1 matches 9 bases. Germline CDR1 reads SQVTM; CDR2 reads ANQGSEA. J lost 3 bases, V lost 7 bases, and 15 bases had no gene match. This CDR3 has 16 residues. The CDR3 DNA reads TGCAGCGCTAGACAGGGGGGGCAGGGGGCACACTATGGCTACACCTTC. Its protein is CSARQGGQGAHYGYTF.

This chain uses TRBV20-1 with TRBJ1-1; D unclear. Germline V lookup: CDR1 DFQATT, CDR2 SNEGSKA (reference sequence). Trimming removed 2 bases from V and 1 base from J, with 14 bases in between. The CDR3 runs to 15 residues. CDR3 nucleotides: TGCAGTGCTAGATCCATGACTAGCGGGAACACTGAAGCTTTCTTT. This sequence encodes CSARSMTSGNTEAFF.

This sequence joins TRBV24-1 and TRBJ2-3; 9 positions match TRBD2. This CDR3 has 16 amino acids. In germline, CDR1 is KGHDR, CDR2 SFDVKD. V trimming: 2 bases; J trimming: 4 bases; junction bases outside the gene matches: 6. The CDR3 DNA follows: TGTGCCACCAGTGATTCTCGAGCGGGAGGATCAGATACGCAGTATTTT. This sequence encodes CATSDSRAGGSDTQYF.